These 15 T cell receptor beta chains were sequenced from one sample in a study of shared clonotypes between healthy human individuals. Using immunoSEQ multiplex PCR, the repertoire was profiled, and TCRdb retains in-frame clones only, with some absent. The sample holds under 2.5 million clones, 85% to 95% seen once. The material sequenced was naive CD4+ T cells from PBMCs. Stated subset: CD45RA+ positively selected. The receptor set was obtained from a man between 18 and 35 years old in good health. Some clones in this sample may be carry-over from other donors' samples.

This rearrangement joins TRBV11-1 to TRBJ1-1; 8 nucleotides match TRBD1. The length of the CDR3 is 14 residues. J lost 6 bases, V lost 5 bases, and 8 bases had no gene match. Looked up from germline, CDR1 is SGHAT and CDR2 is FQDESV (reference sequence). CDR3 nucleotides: TGTGCCAGCAGCCAAATGGACAGGGACCCTGAAGCTTTCTTT. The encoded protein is CASSQMDRDPEAFF.

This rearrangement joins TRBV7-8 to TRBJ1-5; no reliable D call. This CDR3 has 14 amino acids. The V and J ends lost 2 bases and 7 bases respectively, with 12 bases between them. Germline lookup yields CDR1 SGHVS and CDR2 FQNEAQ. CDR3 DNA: TGTGCCAGCAGCTTATCGGGAGCCAGCCAGCCCCAGCATTTT. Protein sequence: CASSLSGASQPQHF.

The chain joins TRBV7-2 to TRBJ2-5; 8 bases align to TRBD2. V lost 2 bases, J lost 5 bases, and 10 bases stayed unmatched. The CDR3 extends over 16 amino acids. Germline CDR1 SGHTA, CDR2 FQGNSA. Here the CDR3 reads CASSLMRGAGGETQYF. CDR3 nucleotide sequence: TGTGCCAGCAGCTTAATGCGGGGGGCCGGCGGGGAGACCCAGTACTTC.

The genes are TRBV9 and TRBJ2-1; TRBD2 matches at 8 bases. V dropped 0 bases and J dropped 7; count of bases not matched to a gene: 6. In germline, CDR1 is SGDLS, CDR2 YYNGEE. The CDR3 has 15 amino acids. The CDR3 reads CASSVAGLVSNEQFF. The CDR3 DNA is TGTGCCAGCAGCGTAGCGGGACTAGTTAGTAATGAGCAGTTCTTC.

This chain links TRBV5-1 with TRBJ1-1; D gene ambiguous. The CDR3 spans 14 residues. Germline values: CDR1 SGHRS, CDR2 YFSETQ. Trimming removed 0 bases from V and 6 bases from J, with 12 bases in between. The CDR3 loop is CASSLAYIEAEAFF. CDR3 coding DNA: TGCGCCAGCAGCTTGGCCTACATAGAGGCTGAAGCTTTCTTT.

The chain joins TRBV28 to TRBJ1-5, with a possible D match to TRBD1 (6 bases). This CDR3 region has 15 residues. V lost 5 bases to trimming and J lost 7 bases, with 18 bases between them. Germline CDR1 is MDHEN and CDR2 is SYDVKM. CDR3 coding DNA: TGTGCCAGCAGTCCGGATGACAGGCGGGCGCAGCCCCAGCATTTT. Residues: CASSPDDRRAQPQHF.

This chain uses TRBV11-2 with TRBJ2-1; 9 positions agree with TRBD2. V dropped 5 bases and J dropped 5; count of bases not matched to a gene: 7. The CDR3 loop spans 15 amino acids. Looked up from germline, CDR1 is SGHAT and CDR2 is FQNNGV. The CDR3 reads CASSTRLAAHNEQFF. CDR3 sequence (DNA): TGTGCCAGCAGCACTCGACTAGCGGCCCACAATGAGCAGTTCTTC.

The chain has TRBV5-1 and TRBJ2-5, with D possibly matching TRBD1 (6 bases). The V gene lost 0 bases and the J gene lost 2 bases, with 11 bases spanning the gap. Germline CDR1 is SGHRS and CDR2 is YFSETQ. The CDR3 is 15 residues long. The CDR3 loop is CASSLGGHLQETQYF. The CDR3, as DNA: TGCGCCAGCAGCTTGGGGGGACACTTACAAGAGACCCAGTACTTC.

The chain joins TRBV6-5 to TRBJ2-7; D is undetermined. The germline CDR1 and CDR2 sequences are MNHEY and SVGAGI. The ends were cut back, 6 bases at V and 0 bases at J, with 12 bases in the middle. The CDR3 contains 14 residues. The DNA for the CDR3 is TGTGCCAGCAGCCCAGTGGGCCTCTCCTACGAGCAGTACTTC. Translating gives CASSPVGLSYEQYF.

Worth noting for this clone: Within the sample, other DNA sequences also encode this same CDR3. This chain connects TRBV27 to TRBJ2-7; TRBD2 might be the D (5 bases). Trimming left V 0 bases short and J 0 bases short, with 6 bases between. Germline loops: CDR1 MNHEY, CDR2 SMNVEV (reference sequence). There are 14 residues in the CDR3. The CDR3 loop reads CASSLSRDSYEQYF. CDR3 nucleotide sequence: TGTGCCAGCAGTTTATCACGGGACTCCTACGAGCAGTACTTC.

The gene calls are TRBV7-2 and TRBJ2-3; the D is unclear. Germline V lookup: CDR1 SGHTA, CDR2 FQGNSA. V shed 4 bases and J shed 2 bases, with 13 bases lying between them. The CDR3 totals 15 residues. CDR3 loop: CASSYAGRFTDTQYF. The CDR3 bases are TGTGCCAGCAGCTATGCTGGACGGTTCACAGATACGCAGTATTTT.

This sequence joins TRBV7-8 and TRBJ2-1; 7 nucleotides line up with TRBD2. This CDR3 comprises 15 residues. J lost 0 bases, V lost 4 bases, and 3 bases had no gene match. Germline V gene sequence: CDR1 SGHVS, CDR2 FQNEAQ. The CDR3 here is CASSSWTSSYNEQFF. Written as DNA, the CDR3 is TGTGCCAGCAGCTCATGGACTAGCTCCTACAATGAGCAGTTCTTC.

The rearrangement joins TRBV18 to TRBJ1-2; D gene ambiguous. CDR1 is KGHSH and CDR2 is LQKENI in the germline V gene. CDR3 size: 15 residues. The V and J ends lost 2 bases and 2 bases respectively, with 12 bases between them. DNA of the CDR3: TGTGCCAGCTCACCAGGAGTGAAGGCCAACTATGGCTACACCTTC. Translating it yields CASSPGVKANYGYTF.

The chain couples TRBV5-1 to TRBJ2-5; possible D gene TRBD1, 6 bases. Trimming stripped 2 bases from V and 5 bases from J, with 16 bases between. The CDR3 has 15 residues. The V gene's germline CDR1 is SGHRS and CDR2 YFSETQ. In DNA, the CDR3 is TGCGCCAGCAGCTTATCTGGGGGCGGCGGGGAGACCCAGTACTTC. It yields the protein CASSLSGGGGETQYF.

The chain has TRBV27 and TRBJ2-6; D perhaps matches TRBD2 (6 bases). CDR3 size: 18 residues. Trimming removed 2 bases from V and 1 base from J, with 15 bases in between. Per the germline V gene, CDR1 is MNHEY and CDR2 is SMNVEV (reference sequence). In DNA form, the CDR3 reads TGTGCCAGCAGTTTAAAACACCCCGGGGGTTCTGGGGCCAACGTCCTGACTTTC. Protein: CASSLKHPGGSGANVLTF.